Listed here are 30 T cell receptor beta chains from one sample, sequenced in a study of shared clonotypes between healthy human individuals. Repertoires were generated with immunoSEQ multiplex PCR, while TCRdb's copy carries only in-frame clones and drops some. The data show some 1.4 million clones, 96% seen once. Sequencing input: naive CD4+ T cells sorted from blood. Subset: CD45RA+ positively selected. Every receptor here comes from a young man in good health.

The chain recombines TRBV27 with TRBJ2-1; D ambiguous. The CDR3 length is 16 residues. V gave up 2 bases and J gave up 9 bases, with 20 bases separating them. CDR1 MNHEY and CDR2 SMNVEV come from the germline V gene (reference sequence). CDR3 sequence (DNA): TGTGCCAGCAGTTTAACCAGTCGCAGGACCTGGAGTGAGCAGTTCTTC. It yields the protein CASSLTSRRTWSEQFF.

The chain carries TRBV9 and TRBJ2-3, with D hard to call. Germline V lookup: CDR1 SGDLS, CDR2 YYNGEE. The CDR3 has 15 amino acids. Between the trimmed V and J ends, which lost 0 bases and 5 bases, there was a span of 13 bases. The CDR3 DNA is TGTGCCAGCAGCGTAGCTGGCACCGCAGGAGATACGCAGTATTTT. This sequence encodes CASSVAGTAGDTQYF.

The chain joins TRBV5-1 to TRBJ2-2; D remains ambiguous. Germline assignment: CDR1 SGHRS and CDR2 YFSETQ. Trimming stripped 1 base from V and 0 bases from J, with 10 bases between. This CDR3 is built from 16 residues. CDR3 amino acids: CASSLRARSNTGELFF. The CDR3 coding sequence is TGCGCCAGCAGCTTGAGGGCCAGATCGAACACCGGGGAGCTGTTTTTT. Full variable domain (outside the CDR3, taken from reference TRBV5-1 and TRBJ2-2): KAGVTQTPRYLIKTRGQQVTLSCSPISGHRSVSWYQQTPGQGLQFLFEYFSETQRNKGNFPGRFSGRQFSNSRSEMNVSTLELGDSALYLCASSLRARSNTGELFFGEGSRLTVL.

The rearrangement links TRBV5-1 to TRBJ2-1; either TRBD1 or TRBD2 may fit D (5 bases each). CDR1 is SGHRS and CDR2 is YFSETQ in the germline V gene. This CDR3 has 16 residues. V was clipped by 5 bases and J by 2 bases, with 17 bases between them. The CDR3: CASSSLGPHAYNEQFF. The DNA of the CDR3 is TGCGCCAGCAGTTCTCTGGGACCGCATGCCTACAATGAGCAGTTCTTC.

The V and J genes are TRBV19 and TRBJ1-1; perhaps TRBD1 as D (6 bases). Per the germline V gene, CDR1 is LNHDA and CDR2 is SQIVND (reference sequence). V was trimmed by 5 bases and J by 2 bases, leaving 15 bases between them. This CDR3 comprises 15 residues. This CDR3 is CASSVWGADNTEAFF. In nucleotides, the CDR3 is TGTGCCAGTAGTGTCTGGGGGGCTGATAACACTGAAGCTTTCTTT.

V is TRBV28 and J is TRBJ1-5; no clear D gene. The germline V gene has CDR1 MDHEN and CDR2 SYDVKM. V gave up 5 bases and J gave up 0 bases, with 11 bases separating them. The CDR3 contains 15 residues. The chain's CDR3 is CASSPLTLSNQPQHF. The CDR3 DNA reads as TGTGCCAGCAGTCCCCTCACCCTTAGCAATCAGCCCCAGCATTTT.

In its sample, this clone was seen once. CDR3 residues: CASSVIWRGNQPQHF. CDR3 nucleotide sequence: TGTGCCAGCAGCGTCATTTGGCGGGGCAATCAGCCCCAGCATTTT. This rearrangement joins TRBV6-1 to TRBJ1-5; unclear D gene. Between the trimmed V and J ends, which lost 6 bases and 2 bases, there was a span of 14 bases. The CDR3 extends over 15 amino acids. CDR1 MNHNS and CDR2 SASEGT come from the germline V gene.

The chain carries TRBV18 and TRBJ2-7, with 9 bases fitting TRBD2. This CDR3 has 19 amino acids. The V gene's germline CDR1 is KGHSH and CDR2 LQKENI. Trimming took 6 bases from V and 7 from J; bases not matched to a gene: 25. CDR3 DNA: TGTGCCAGCTCCCGAGACCACGGTGTCATTAGCGGGAGCCCCCGGGAGCAGTACTTC. Its protein is CASSRDHGVISGSPREQYF.

The CDR3 sequence: CAWSVMDRGGETQYF. The CDR3 coding sequence is TGTGCCTGGAGTGTAATGGACAGGGGTGGAGAGACCCAGTACTTC. This chain links TRBV30 with TRBJ2-5; 9 nucleotides agree with TRBD1. The V segment lost 0 bases and the J segment 4 bases; nucleotides outside the gene matches: 6. Germline assignment: CDR1 GTSNPN and CDR2 SVGIG (reference sequence). This CDR3 region has 15 residues.

This sequence joins TRBV27 and TRBJ2-7; TRBD1 matches 11 bases. The V gene's germline CDR1 is MNHEY and CDR2 SMNVEV (reference sequence). The ends lost 0 bases at V and 11 bases at J; junction bases unmatched: 12. CDR3 length equals 16 residues. CDR3 amino acids: CASSLSLSGTGGREYF. The CDR3 region has the DNA TGTGCCAGCAGTTTATCGCTCTCTGGGACAGGGGGTCGGGAGTACTTC.

CDR3 nucleotides: TGTGCCAGCACCATGGACAGGCACAATCAGCCCCAGCATTTT. It codes for CASTMDRHNQPQHF. The gene calls are TRBV6-6 and TRBJ1-5; TRBD1 agrees at 7 bases. Germline V CDR1 and CDR2: MNHNY, SVGAGI (reference sequence). This CDR3 is 14 amino acids long. V was clipped by 7 bases and J by 3 bases; unmatched bases: 6.

This chain joins TRBV7-9 and TRBJ1-4, with D maybe TRBD1 (6 bases). CDR3 length: 15 residues. The germline CDR1 and CDR2 sequences are SEHNR and FQNEAQ (reference sequence). V was pared by 2 bases and J by 3 bases, with 10 bases between. The CDR3 sequence: CASSLTGAPNEKLFF. The CDR3 region has the DNA TGTGCCAGCAGCTTAACGGGGGCACCTAATGAAAAACTGTTTTTT.

The chain combines TRBV5-1 with TRBJ1-3; D unclear. The CDR3 loop spans 15 amino acids. Germline-derived CDR1 and CDR2 are SGHRS and YFSETQ. V lost 5 bases and J lost 4, with 16 bases in between. CDR3 in amino acids: CASSPDRPDGNTIYF. The CDR3 region has the DNA TGCGCCAGCAGTCCCGACCGCCCGGACGGAAACACCATATATTTT.

Worth noting for this clone: This sample includes further DNA sequences coding for the same CDR3. The gene calls are TRBV2 and TRBJ1-2, with 7 bases aligning to TRBD1. The ends lost 4 bases at V and 3 bases at J; junction bases unmatched: 2. Germline assignment: CDR1 SNHLY and CDR2 FYNNEI. This CDR3 has 13 amino acids. Here the CDR3 DNA reads TGTGCCAGCAGTGGACAGGGCGACTATGGCTACACCTTC. Residues: CASSGQGDYGYTF. The variable domain in full, with the rest retrieved from reference TRBV2 and TRBJ1-2, is EPEVTQTPSHQVTQMGQEVILRCVPISNHLYFYWYRQILGQKVEFLVSFYNNEISEKSEIFDDQFSVERPDGSNFTLKIRSTKLEDSAMYFCASSGQGDYGYTFGSGTRLTVV.

Here the CDR3 DNA reads TGTGCCAGCAAAAGGGGGACAGGCCTCTACGAGCAGTACTTC. Amino acids: CASKRGTGLYEQYF. The chain uses TRBV6-1 and TRBJ2-7; 8 nucleotides match TRBD1. V trimming: 7 bases; J trimming: 3 bases; junction bases outside the gene matches: 8. The CDR3 sequence is 14 residues long. The germline CDR1 and CDR2 sequences are MNHNS and SASEGT.

The genes are TRBV18 and TRBJ1-1; D is perhaps TRBD1 (6 bases). Trimming removed 2 bases from V and 6 bases from J, with 10 bases in between. Germline CDR1 KGHSH, CDR2 LQKENI. This CDR3 has 13 residues. In DNA, the CDR3 is TGTGCCAGCTCACCAAACAGGGACCCTGAAGCTTTCTTT. Its translation: CASSPNRDPEAFF.

The chain joins TRBV27 to TRBJ2-1; 10 bases are shared with TRBD1. Germline lookup yields CDR1 MNHEY and CDR2 SMNVEV (reference sequence). The V gene end was trimmed by 3 bases and the J gene end by 6 bases; junction bases not matched to a gene: 8. This CDR3 contains 16 residues. Here the CDR3 DNA reads TGTGCCAGCAGTTTCTTGTGGGACAGGGGATCCAATGAGCAGTTCTTC. Translated: CASSFLWDRGSNEQFF.

The chain combines TRBV5-6 with TRBJ1-4; 7 positions agree with TRBD1. V shed 2 bases, J shed 10 bases, and the junction held 11 bases outside the gene matches. Germline CDR1 is SGHDT and CDR2 is YYEEEE. The CDR3 totals 15 residues. This CDR3 is CASSFTGTVNPKLFF. For the CDR3, the DNA is TGTGCCAGCAGCTTTACCGGGACAGTGAACCCAAAACTGTTTTTT.

The CDR3 bases are TGTGCCAGCAGCCCCGAAACTAGGGGGGGTTTTAGCACTGAAGCTTTCTTT. Translating gives CASSPETRGGFSTEAFF. The chain couples TRBV9 to TRBJ1-1; D is possibly TRBD1 (6 bases). Looked up from germline, CDR1 is SGDLS and CDR2 is YYNGEE. This CDR3 comprises 17 residues. Trimming took off 4 bases at V and 4 bases at J, with 23 bases between the two ends.

The chain has TRBV5-1 and TRBJ2-3; 14 bases fit TRBD2. Losses at the gene ends were 4 bases for V and 6 bases for J; bases not matched to a gene: 10. Germline V CDR1 and CDR2: SGHRS, YFSETQ. This CDR3 region has 17 residues. CDR3 nucleotides: TGCGCCAGCAGCCCAATTATGGGACTAGCGGGAGCGGATACGCAGTATTTT. This translates into CASSPIMGLAGADTQYF. Complete variable domain (other parts from reference TRBV5-1 and TRBJ2-3): KAGVTQTPRYLIKTRGQQVTLSCSPISGHRSVSWYQQTPGQGLQFLFEYFSETQRNKGNFPGRFSGRQFSNSRSEMNVSTLELGDSALYLCASSPIMGLAGADTQYFGPGTRLTVL.

The rearrangement joins TRBV2 to TRBJ2-7; D not certain. This CDR3 has 12 amino acids. V dropped 6 bases and J dropped 2 bases, with 8 bases sitting between them. CDR1 is SNHLY, CDR2 FYNNEI, per germline. The CDR3 DNA follows: TGTGCCAGCAGCAAAGTAGCCTACGAGCAGTACTTC. Encoded protein: CASSKVAYEQYF.

A word on this clone: A read error may explain this, as a much larger clone is one base away. Distinct nucleotide sequences in the sample also encode this CDR3. The rearrangement joins TRBV18 to TRBJ2-3; D ambiguous. This CDR3 contains 11 residues. The germline V gene has CDR1 KGHSH and CDR2 LQKENI. V was pared by 3 bases and J by 4 bases, with 2 bases between. Written as DNA, the CDR3 is TGTGCCAGCTCACCCCCAGATACGCAGTATTTT. Its protein product is CASSPPDTQYF.

J is TRBJ2-1 and V is TRBV5-8; 8 bases fit TRBD2. The V and J ends lost 4 bases and 7 bases, in that order; junction bases with no gene match: 7. CDR1 and CDR2 (germline): SGHTS, YDEGEE. The CDR3 loop spans 14 amino acids. The CDR3 region has the DNA TGTGCCAGCAGCGTGGGGACTAGTCGGAATGAGCAGTTCTTC. Amino acids: CASSVGTSRNEQFF.

This clone came up a few times. The genes are TRBV9 and TRBJ2-1; 7 nucleotides agree with TRBD2. With V trimmed by 0 bases and J by 4 bases, 4 bases remained unmatched. This CDR3 region has 15 residues. Germline CDR1 is SGDLS and CDR2 is YYNGEE. CDR3 loop: CASSVDERGYNEQFF. CDR3 in DNA: TGTGCCAGCAGCGTAGATGAGCGGGGATACAATGAGCAGTTCTTC.

Details on this clone: At the DNA level, this CDR3 is encoded by other sequences in the same sample as well. The rearrangement links TRBV27 to TRBJ2-7; 14 bases match TRBD2. CDR3 length: 16 amino acids. From germline, CDR1 is MNHEY and CDR2 SMNVEV (reference sequence). V shed 0 bases and J 4 bases; nucleotides not matched to a gene: 2. The CDR3: CASSLSRLAGGYEQYF. CDR3 DNA: TGTGCCAGCAGTTTATCCCGACTAGCGGGAGGGTACGAGCAGTACTTC.

J is TRBJ1-5 and V is TRBV9; tentatively, D is TRBD1 (5 bases). Trimming removed 2 bases from V and 4 bases from J, with 13 bases in between. The length of the CDR3 is 15 residues. Looked up from germline, CDR1 is SGDLS and CDR2 is YYNGEE. CDR3 nucleotide sequence: TGTGCCAGCAGCGTCTTAGGGGCGCCTAATCAGCCCCAGCATTTT. Translating gives CASSVLGAPNQPQHF.

V and J are TRBV27 and TRBJ2-6; D is unresolved. V was pared by 6 bases and J by 0 bases, with 12 bases between. The V gene's germline CDR1 is MNHEY and CDR2 SMNVEV (reference sequence). The CDR3 spans 16 residues. DNA of the CDR3: TGTGCCAGCAGAAACGCCTTTTACTCTGGGGCCAACGTCCTGACTTTC. This sequence encodes CASRNAFYSGANVLTF.

CDR3: CASSYETGASYEQYF. The CDR3, as DNA: TGTGCCAGCAGCTATGAGACAGGGGCTTCCTACGAGCAGTACTTC. V and J are TRBV7-9 and TRBJ2-7; 8 positions agree with TRBD1. V shed 4 bases and J 1 base; nucleotides not matched to a gene: 6. CDR1 and CDR2 from the germline V gene are SEHNR and FQNEAQ (reference sequence). This CDR3 region has 15 residues.

This clone was recorded once. CDR3 residues: CASSLGLTGQETQYF. For the CDR3, the DNA is TGTGCCAGCAGCTTGGGCCTAACGGGTCAAGAGACCCAGTACTTC. This rearrangement joins TRBV5-4 to TRBJ2-5; D unresolved. The V and J ends lost 0 bases and 2 bases respectively, with 11 bases between them. The CDR3 consists of 15 residues. Germline V gives CDR1 SGHNT, CDR2 YYREEE (reference sequence).

This clone appeared once. This chain links TRBV7-3 with TRBJ2-7, with 9 bases identical to TRBD1. Germline V gene sequence: CDR1 SGHTA, CDR2 FQGTGA. The CDR3 contains 15 residues. Germline trimming cut 5 bases from V and 0 bases from J; bases unmatched to any gene: 5. The CDR3: CASSGGTGSSYEQYF. CDR3 DNA: TGTGCCAGCAGCGGCGGGACAGGGAGCTCCTACGAGCAGTACTTC.